These 8 T cell receptor beta chains came from one sample sequenced in a study of blood T cells in healthy people across ages. The authors ran a second PCR of roughly 6 to 12 cycles using a sample-barcoded 5' primer and a J-beta primer mix. In TCRdb, the 5' RACE reads were re-called with MiXCR into one record per CDR3 protein. The sample gives hundreds of thousands of distinct CDR3 sequences, 25% to 30% of which show up once; approximately 14% is in the top ten. Sequencing was done on a sample of blood. Receptors were obtained from a woman aged 80 or over in good health.

The V call is TRBV20-1, the J call TRBJ2-5; 10 nucleotides align to TRBD1. Per the germline V gene, CDR1 is DFQATT and CDR2 is SNEGSKA (reference sequence). This CDR3 has 14 residues. V lost 5 bases to trimming and J lost 5 bases; unmatched junction nucleotides: 8. The CDR3 bases are TGCAGTGCTGAGAGACCGGGACAGGGGGAGACCCAGTACTTC. This translates into CSAERPGQGETQYF.

Of note for this clonotype: Just one base apart from a much larger clone, this may be a read error. The gene calls are TRBV29-1 and TRBJ1-4, with D possibly TRBD1 on 5 matching bases. This CDR3 is built from 12 residues. Germline V gives CDR1 SQVTM, CDR2 ANQGSEA. The CDR3 bases are TGCAGCGTTGGGCAGGGCGGCGAAAAACGGTTTTTT. This translates into CSVGQGGEKRFF.

The chain has TRBV9 and TRBJ1-6; maybe TRBD1 (6 bases). The V gene's germline CDR1 is SGDLS and CDR2 YYNGEE. The germline V and J ends were trimmed by 5 bases and 7 bases, with 19 bases remaining between them. This CDR3 has 16 amino acids. CDR3 coding DNA: TGTGCCAGCAGTCCGCGAGGGGGGGCGCGAAATTCACCCCTCCACTTT. Translated: CASSPRGGARNSPLHF.

About this clonotype: The junction differs from germline at one of its ends, possibly a read error. The chain recombines TRBV11-2 with TRBJ2-1; 7 positions match TRBD2. CDR3 length equals 15 residues. CDR1 and CDR2 from the germline V gene are SGHAT and FQNNGV. CDR3 amino acids: CASSLAASSYNGQFF. In nucleotides, the CDR3 is TGTGCCAGCAGTCTAGCGGCCAGCTCCTACAATGGGCAGTTCTTC.

Worth noting for this clonotype: Just one base apart from a much larger clone, this may be a read error. The CDR3 sequence: CAIRESARPAYGYTF. The DNA for the CDR3 is TGTGCCATCAGGGAGTCGGCCAGACCAGCCTATGGCTACACCTTC. The V call is TRBV10-3, the J call TRBJ1-2; no clear D gene. This CDR3 has 15 residues. The germline V gene has CDR1 ENHRY and CDR2 SYGVKD.

This clonotype appeared many times. V usage is TRBV7-6 and J usage is TRBJ2-3, with 7 bases fitting TRBD1. Germline V gene lookup returns CDR1 SGHVS and CDR2 FNYEAQ. There are 15 residues in the CDR3. Trimming removed 2 bases from V and 3 bases from J; junction bases left unmatched: 5. CDR3 sequence reads: CASSLLSTGTDTQYF. In DNA, the CDR3 is TGTGCCAGCAGCTTATTGTCGACAGGGACAGATACGCAGTATTTT.

At least ten counts were recorded for this clonotype. The chain has TRBV10-3 and TRBJ2-7; 11 nucleotides match TRBD1. Trimming took 3 bases from V and 6 from J; bases not matched to a gene: 4. This CDR3 spans 14 amino acids. Germline CDR1 reads ENHRY; CDR2 reads SYGVKD. CDR3 nucleotides: TGTGCCATCAGTGATCCGGGACAGGGGGTCGAGCAGTACTTC. As protein: CAISDPGQGVEQYF.

The chain uses TRBV20-1 and TRBJ2-4; 7 nucleotides line up with TRBD2. With 6 bases clipped from V and 0 bases from J, the junction kept 8 bases outside the gene matches. Germline CDR1 is DFQATT and CDR2 is SNEGSKA (reference sequence). The CDR3 has 15 residues. CDR3 bases: TGCAGTGCAACATTAGCGGGTCGAGCCAAAAACATTCAGTACTTC. It is translated as CSATLAGRAKNIQYF.